The 3 T cell receptor beta chains below come from one sample, sequenced in a study of T cells in women clearing cervical HPV infection. Using immunoSEQ multiplex PCR, the repertoire was profiled, and TCRdb retains in-frame clones only, with some absent. Its clone listing holds tens of thousands of clones. Sequencing was done on a sample of blood buffy coat. Every receptor here comes from a woman between 18 and 70 years old with a cervical HPV16 infection that either progressed to CIN3+ or cleared (not recorded which).

Turning to this clone: The CDR3 end falls 3 residues outside the read, so it is completed with the germline J gene. J is TRBJ2-7 and V is TRBV5-1, with 11 positions matching TRBD1. Trimming cost V 1 base and J 6 bases; bases outside gene matches: 9. CDR3 length equals 16 residues. Germline loops: CDR1 SGHRS, CDR2 YFSETQ. Incomplete CDR3 DNA: TGCGCCAGCAGCTTGAACCGGGACAGGGGGGTCCTCGAG. This gives the protein CASSLNRDRGVLE. The whole CDR3 protein is CASSLNRDRGVLEQYF.

With regard to this clone: From the germline J gene comes the end of the CDR3, since the read stops 3 residues before it. The chain is built from TRBV7-8 and TRBJ1-5; possibly TRBD1 for D (5 bases). Per the germline V gene, CDR1 is SGHVS and CDR2 is FQNEAQ. V lost 4 bases and J lost 4, with 11 bases in between. The CDR3 contains 14 residues. CDR3 DNA, as far as it was read: TGTGCCAGCAGCTCTGAGGGACTTAATCAGCCC. It encodes CASSSEGLNQP. The full CDR3 protein is CASSSEGLNQPQHF.

A note on this clone: The CDR3 is cut off 3 residues early in the read; its end comes from the germline J gene. The rearrangement links TRBV20-1 to TRBJ2-5, with 10 bases lining up with TRBD2. Per the germline V gene, CDR1 is DFQATT and CDR2 is SNEGSKA (reference sequence). The CDR3 runs 13 residues. Trimming at V came to 3 bases and at J to 2 bases, leaving 0 bases not matched to a gene. CDR3 sequence: CSARTSGQETQYF. The CDR3 bases that were read are TGCAGTGCTAGGACTAGCGGGCAAGAGACC.